The next 18 T cell receptor beta chains were all read from a single sample in a study of shared clonotypes between healthy human individuals. Sequenced by immunoSEQ multiplex PCR; TCRdb stores in-frame clones only, minus some. Counted here are 1.6 million or so clones, roughly 95% occurring once; the ten biggest clones make up approximately 1%. Sequences were obtained from naive CD4+ T cells sorted from blood. As for subset: CD45RA+ positively selected. The source of these receptors is a man aged 25 to 40 in good health.

With regard to this clone: The same CDR3 also results from other DNA sequences found in this sample. The rearrangement joins TRBV5-5 to TRBJ2-7; 10 bases line up with TRBD2. The germline V gene encodes CDR1 SGHKS and CDR2 YYEKEE (reference sequence). The J segment lost 3 bases and the V segment lost 1 base, leaving 1 base of the junction unmatched. The CDR3 has 14 amino acids. CDR3 amino acids: CASSLLAGVYEQYF. The CDR3 bases are TGTGCCAGCAGCTTGCTAGCGGGAGTCTACGAGCAGTACTTC.

This sequence joins TRBV7-9 and TRBJ1-4, with TRBD1 identical over 8 bases. Germline CDR1 and CDR2: SEHNR and FQNEAQ (reference sequence). The CDR3 spans 18 residues. Trimming removed 7 bases from V and 8 bases from J; junction bases left unmatched: 21. CDR3 DNA sequence: TGTGCCAGCAACTCTTACCAGGGGCTGGGACAGGAGAAAGAAAAACTGTTTTTT. This encodes CASNSYQGLGQEKEKLFF.

The chain couples TRBV6-5 to TRBJ2-7; 10 nucleotides line up with TRBD1. Trimming took 6 bases from V and 5 from J; bases not matched to a gene: 10. Germline assignment: CDR1 MNHEY and CDR2 SVGAGI. This CDR3 comprises 15 residues. CDR3 in DNA: TGTGCCAGCAGAACCCGGGACAGGGGCCTTCACGAGCAGTACTTC. Amino acids: CASRTRDRGLHEQYF.

The V call is TRBV9, the J call TRBJ2-1; 10 nucleotides line up with TRBD2. CDR1 is SGDLS, CDR2 YYNGEE, per germline. The CDR3 consists of 14 residues. The V segment lost 4 bases and the J segment 7 bases; nucleotides outside the gene matches: 5. The CDR3 is CASSLAGAYNEQFF. CDR3 DNA sequence: TGTGCCAGCAGCCTAGCGGGGGCTTATAATGAGCAGTTCTTC. Full variable domain (outside the CDR3, taken from reference TRBV9 and TRBJ2-1): DSGVTQTPKHLITATGQRVTLRCSPRSGDLSVYWYQQSLDQGLQFLIQYYNGEERAKGNILERFSAQQFPDLHSELNLSSLELGDSALYFCASSLAGAYNEQFFGPGTRLTVL.

The J gene is TRBJ2-7, the V gene TRBV5-6; weak D call: TRBD1 (6 bases). Germline CDR1 and CDR2: SGHDT and YYEEEE. Deletions cut 1 base from V and 0 bases from J, with 8 bases between. CDR3 size: 14 residues. In nucleotides, the CDR3 is TGTGCCAGCAGCTTGCGGGACATCTCCTACGAGCAGTACTTC. Translated: CASSLRDISYEQYF. The variable domain in full, completed from reference TRBV5-6 and TRBJ2-7, reads DAGVTQSPTHLIKTRGQQVTLRCSPKSGHDTVSWYQQALGQGPQFIFQYYEEEERQRGNFPDRFSGHQFPNYSSELNVNALLLGDSALYLCASSLRDISYEQYFGPGTRLTVT.

This chain uses TRBV6-1 with TRBJ1-5; D is ambiguous. The V and J ends lost 6 bases and 0 bases respectively, with 6 bases between them. The CDR3 covers 13 residues. From germline, CDR1 is MNHNS and CDR2 SASEGT. The CDR3 sequence is CASSGDSNQPQHF. In DNA form, the CDR3 reads TGTGCCAGCAGCGGAGATAGCAATCAGCCCCAGCATTTT.

As concerns this clone: Within the sample, other DNA sequences also encode this same CDR3. The V call is TRBV5-1, the J call TRBJ2-3, with D uncertain. Between the trimmed V and J ends, which lost 1 base and 0 bases, there was a span of 6 bases. CDR3 length: 14 residues. In germline, CDR1 is SGHRS, CDR2 YFSETQ. CDR3 region: CASSLTTSTDTQYF. CDR3 in DNA: TGCGCCAGCAGCTTGACGACTAGCACAGATACGCAGTATTTT.

V and J are TRBV5-1 and TRBJ2-2, with D perhaps matching TRBD1 (6 bases). The germline V gene encodes CDR1 SGHRS and CDR2 YFSETQ. This CDR3 has 17 residues. The V and J ends lost 1 base and 2 bases respectively, with 15 bases between them. The CDR3 DNA reads TGCGCCAGCAGCTTGCATTTACAGGGTTCTAACACCGGGGAGCTGTTTTTT. It yields the protein CASSLHLQGSNTGELFF.

This sequence joins TRBV6-5 and TRBJ2-1; D gene unclear. The CDR3 is 13 residues long. V was clipped by 2 bases and J by 10 bases, with 12 bases between them. The germline gives CDR1 MNHEY, CDR2 SVGAGI. The CDR3 spells CASSYRFPAEQFF. CDR3 bases: TGTGCCAGCAGTTACAGGTTCCCCGCAGAGCAGTTCTTC.

This chain connects TRBV19 to TRBJ2-4; D might be TRBD1 (6 bases). Trimming cost V 1 base and J 0 bases, with 10 bases left between them. CDR1 and CDR2 from the germline V gene are LNHDA and SQIVND (reference sequence). The CDR3 consists of 16 residues. Here the CDR3 reads CASSIAGTLAKNIQYF. Written as DNA, the CDR3 is TGTGCCAGTAGTATAGCGGGGACACTAGCCAAAAACATTCAGTACTTC.

The chain carries TRBV27 and TRBJ2-7; the D gene is possibly TRBD1 (5 bases). This CDR3 region has 14 residues. Trimming pared 5 bases from V and 3 bases from J, leaving 14 bases between. The V gene's germline CDR1 is MNHEY and CDR2 SMNVEV (reference sequence). The CDR3 nucleotides read TGTGCCAGCAGTCCGGAGACAGCCAGCTACGAGCAGTACTTC. Amino acids: CASSPETASYEQYF.

The rearrangement uses TRBV10-3 and TRBJ2-4, with 7 nucleotides matching TRBD2. The CDR3 spans 14 residues. V lost 0 bases and J lost 8; bases outside the gene matches: 4. In germline, CDR1 is ENHRY, CDR2 SYGVKD. The CDR3 DNA reads TGTGCCATCAGTGAGTCGGGAGGGGAGGACATTCAGTACTTC. It translates to CAISESGGEDIQYF.

The CDR3 bases are TGTGCCAGCAGTTTACATCCAGCGGGCGACGAAAAGCAGTACTTC. This sequence encodes CASSLHPAGDEKQYF. J is TRBJ2-7 and V is TRBV27; TRBD2 might be the D (6 bases). Germline CDR1 reads MNHEY; CDR2 reads SMNVEV (reference sequence). This CDR3 contains 15 residues. V shed 2 bases and J shed 8 bases, with 19 bases lying between them.

J is TRBJ2-5 and V is TRBV5-1; weak D call: TRBD2 (6 bases). Trimming pared 0 bases from V and 2 bases from J, leaving 11 bases between. This CDR3 has 15 residues. Germline V CDR1 and CDR2: SGHRS, YFSETQ. The DNA of the CDR3 is TGCGCCAGCAGCTTGGTGGGTAGCGGACAAGAGACCCAGTACTTC. This codes for CASSLVGSGQETQYF.

J is TRBJ2-3 and V is TRBV28, with D tentatively TRBD2 (6 bases). Trimming took 3 bases from V and 0 from J, leaving 13 bases between them. Germline-derived CDR1 and CDR2 are MDHEN and SYDVKM. This CDR3 spans 16 amino acids. For the CDR3, the DNA is TGTGCCAGCAGTTTCAATTTCGGGGGTAGCACAGATACGCAGTATTTT. Protein product: CASSFNFGGSTDTQYF.

The chain links TRBV5-6 to TRBJ2-7, with D perhaps matching TRBD1 (7 bases). Per the germline V gene, CDR1 is SGHDT and CDR2 is YYEEEE. The CDR3 sequence is 16 residues long. The germline V and J ends were trimmed by 3 bases and 4 bases, with 20 bases remaining between them. The CDR3, as DNA: TGTGCCAGCAGCTGGAGGGTACAGGGGCCGGTGTACGAGCAGTACTTC. Amino acids: CASSWRVQGPVYEQYF.

A single count supports this clone. The V call is TRBV29-1, the J call TRBJ2-1; TRBD2 aligns across 11 bases. CDR1 and CDR2 from the germline V gene are SQVTM and ANQGSEA. The CDR3 consists of 14 residues. V trimming: 7 bases; J trimming: 2 bases; junction bases outside the gene matches: 4. DNA for the CDR3: TGCAGCGGACAGACTAGCGGGGCCTACAATGAGCAGTTCTTC. Its protein product is CSGQTSGAYNEQFF.

The genes are TRBV19 and TRBJ1-1; D uncertain. Germline V gene sequence: CDR1 LNHDA, CDR2 SQIVND (reference sequence). CDR3 length: 13 amino acids. The V gene lost 1 base and the J gene lost 11 bases, with 14 bases spanning the gap. The CDR3 coding sequence is TGTGCCAGTAGTATAGGCATCGAAAAGGCGGCTTTCTTT. This gives the protein CASSIGIEKAAFF.